What follows is one T cell receptor (beta chain) and its context. This same CDR3 is encoded by further DNA sequences in the sample. Original processing methods: For the immunoSEQ data, sequences were junction-only without quality scores, so filtering differed. Assay: immunoSEQ multiplex PCR; the TCRdb copy retains only in-frame clones and omits some. V, J and clone size are taken as reported in that table, and D and trimming were inferred from the DNA itself. The table shows millions of clones, with 85% to 95% occurring only once. Trimming took off 3 bases at V and 2 bases at J, with 11 bases between the two ends. The CDR3 consists of 15 residues. Germline V gene data show CDR1 as KGHSH and CDR2 as LQKENI. The record originates from a study of shared clonotypes between healthy human individuals.

The rearrangement joins TRBV18 to TRBJ1-5, with D hard to call. The clonotype comes from a man aged 18-30 years in good health. The source material was naive CD4+ T cells sorted from blood. The subset is: CD45RA+ positively selected. CDR3 in DNA: TGTGCCAGCTCACCTGTAGGAGTCGGCAATCAGCCCCAGCATTTT. This encodes CASSPVGVGNQPQHF.